The rows below give T cell receptor beta chains drawn from one sample of a study of neoadjuvant anti-PD-1 for oral cavity cancer. The method was immunoSEQ multiplex PCR; TCRdb's version includes in-frame clones alone and lacks a portion of them. The sample lists around 24,000 clones, over 20% seen once, with around 16% in the top ten. Sequenced here: tumor tissue, sampled after nivolumab (anti-PD-1) treatment. The receptors stem from a person between 35 and 79 years old with oral cavity squamous cell carcinoma. CDR3s include the opening cysteine and the closing phenylalanine or tryptophan. D genes are given only for firm matches. Not every row has a clone size; where given, it reads once, few, many or a size class.

v_gene,d_gene,j_gene,abundance,CDR3nt,CDR3aa
TRBV15,.,TRBJ1-3,.,TGTGCCACCAGCAGAGATGGGCAGGGCGCTGGAAACACCATATATTTT,CATSRDGQGAGNTIYF
TRBV6-5,.,TRBJ1-2,few,TGTGCCAGCAACCCGGGACGAGGAGGCTACACCTTC,CASNPGRGGYTF
TRBV28,.,TRBJ1-2,few,TGTGCCAGCAGTGTTTCGAGCTATGGCTACACCTTC,CASSVSSYGYTF
TRBV7-9,.,TRBJ1-1,few,TGTGCCAGCAGCCGGGGCGAGACAGGGAACACTGAAGCTTTCTTT,CASSRGETGNTEAFF
TRBV9,.,TRBJ2-3,.,TGTGCCAGCAGCGTACGGACACTAAGCACAGATACGCAGTATTTT,CASSVRTLSTDTQYF
TRBV7-9,TRBD1,TRBJ2-7,few,TGTGCCAGCAGCTCATACTCTGGACAGGGCTACGAGCAGTACTTC,CASSSYSGQGYEQYF
TRBV2,.,TRBJ1-1,.,TGTGCCAGCAGTGAAAGCCGACAAACGGTCTTT,CASSESRQTVF
TRBV7-3,TRBD1,TRBJ2-3,few,TGTGCCAGCAGTCAACCGGGACAGCCTAGCACAGATACGCAGTATTTT,CASSQPGQPSTDTQYF
TRBV9,.,TRBJ2-7,.,TGTGCCAGCAGCGTAGCCCCCCGCTTGGGGTCCGAGCAGTACTTC,CASSVAPRLGSEQYF
TRBV9,TRBD1,TRBJ1-6,few,TGTGCCAGCAGCCCCGAAGGTGGACAGGGGAATTCACCCCTCCACTTT,CASSPEGGQGNSPLHF
TRBV6-1,.,TRBJ1-2,.,TGTGCCAGCAGTGAACAGGGGCTGTATGGCTACACCTTC,CASSEQGLYGYTF
TRBV5-8,.,TRBJ2-3,.,TGTGCCAGCAGCTTGGGGCAGGGGTCTAGCACAGATACGCAGTATTTT,CASSLGQGSSTDTQYF
TRBV6-6,TRBD2,TRBJ2-7,few,TGTGCCAGCGCGACTAGCGTCTACGAGCAGTACTTC,CASATSVYEQYF
TRBV5-4,TRBD1,TRBJ1-2,few,TGTGCCAGCTCGGGACAGGGGGAAGATGGCTACACCTTC,CASSGQGEDGYTF
TRBV9,.,TRBJ2-3,.,TGTGCCAGCACCCCCCGTCCGTCTAGCGCAGATACGCAGTATTTT,CASTPRPSSADTQYF
TRBV28,.,TRBJ1-5,.,TGTGCCAGCAACGTAGGTTCCCAGCCCCAGCATTTT,CASNVGSQPQHF
TRBV28,TRBD2,TRBJ2-7,.,TGTGCCAGCAGTTTGAGCGGGAGATACTACGAGCAGTACTTC,CASSLSGRYYEQYF
TRBV19,TRBD2,TRBJ2-1,few,TGTGCCAGTAACCCCGGGACTAGGGTGGTCTATGAGCAGTTCTTC,CASNPGTRVVYEQFF
TRBV25-1,.,TRBJ2-2,.,TGTGCCAGCAGCGCTCTGGGTCTAGCGAACACCGGGGAGCTGTTTTTT,CASSALGLANTGELFF
TRBV10-1,.,TRBJ1-1,few,TGCGCCTCGCAGGGGCCGAACACTGAAGCTTTCTTT,CASQGPNTEAFF
TRBV2,.,TRBJ1-2,few,TGTGCCAGCCGGGGGGAGATCGGAGGCTACACCTTC,CASRGEIGGYTF
TRBV13,.,TRBJ2-1,.,TGTGCCAGCAGCTACGGGCCGATCCCCCTCTACAATGAGCAGTTCTTC,CASSYGPIPLYNEQFF
TRBV30,TRBD2,TRBJ2-2,.,TGTGCCTGGAGTGTACTAGCGGGGTCCACCGGGGAGCTGTTTTTT,CAWSVLAGSTGELFF
TRBV4-1,TRBD1,TRBJ2-1,.,TGCGCCAGCAGCCCCCACAGGGGCCAGCAGTTCTTC,CASSPHRGQQFF
TRBV5-1,TRBD1,TRBJ1-1,.,TGCGCCAGCAGCTGGACCGGGACAGCTAATATGAACACTGAAGCTTTCTTT,CASSWTGTANMNTEAFF
TRBV28,.,TRBJ2-6,once,TGTGCCAGCAGTACAGGGAAGGCTGGGGCCAACGTCCTGACTTTC,CASSTGKAGANVLTF
TRBV29-1,.,TRBJ2-6,once,TGCAGCGCCGCACGGGACGTCAACTCTGGGGCCAACGTCCTGACTTTC,CSAARDVNSGANVLTF
TRBV2,.,TRBJ1-1,many,TGTGCCAGCGAAAAATGGGGGTTGGGCACTGAAGCTTTCTTT,CASEKWGLGTEAFF
TRBV6-1,.,TRBJ1-2,few,TGTGCCAGCAGTGAAAGGGGCTTCTATTCCGATGGCTACACCTTC,CASSERGFYSDGYTF
TRBV5-4,TRBD2,TRBJ2-3,.,TGTGCCAGCAGCTTGGGGGGGAGCGGGAGGGCCGGAGATACGCAGTATTTT,CASSLGGSGRAGDTQYF
TRBV29-1,.,TRBJ2-4,many,TGCAGCGCCGGGGGCCACCCAGGGGACATTCAGTACTTC,CSAGGHPGDIQYF
TRBV7-2,TRBD1,TRBJ1-2,few,TGTGCCAGCCGCTCCGGGACAGGGGGCCTCGGAGCGGGTTATGGCTACACCTTC,CASRSGTGGLGAGYGYTF
TRBV4-1,TRBD1,TRBJ1-2,.,TGCGCCAGCAGCCAAGGGGGAGGGACAGGCCTTAACTATGGCTACACCTTC,CASSQGGGTGLNYGYTF
TRBV4-1,.,TRBJ1-1,few,TGCGCCAGCAGCCAATGGATGAACACTGAAGCTTTCTTT,CASSQWMNTEAFF
TRBV7-8,.,TRBJ2-7,.,TGTGCCAGCAGCTTAGCGATAAGAGGGAGACTCGAGCAGTACTTC,CASSLAIRGRLEQYF
TRBV20-1,.,TRBJ1-2,.,TGCAGTGCTAGAGCCTTTGGGGGCTACACCTTC,CSARAFGGYTF
TRBV27,.,TRBJ1-5,many,TGTGCCAGCAGTTTAATGGGGAGTCAGCCCCAGCATTTT,CASSLMGSQPQHF
TRBV30,.,TRBJ1-1,many,TGTGCCTGGAGTGTCTGGGACACTGAAGCTTTCTTT,CAWSVWDTEAFF
TRBV21-1,.,TRBJ1-4,.,TGTGCCAGCAGCAAAGAGGAGTGTTTTGGTGAAAAACTGTTTTTT,CASSKEECFGEKLFF
TRBV11-2,.,TRBJ1-1,.,TGTGCCAGCAGCTTAGTTCCTCAGGTCCCTGAAGCTTTCTTT,CASSLVPQVPEAFF
TRBV5-6,.,TRBJ2-4,few,TGTGCCAGCAGCTTGGGGACGAAAGCCAAAAACATTCAGTACTTC,CASSLGTKAKNIQYF
TRBV5-1,TRBD2,TRBJ2-7,.,TGCGCCAGCAGCACCGGAGGGGCTAGCGGGACGAGGGAGCAGTACTTC,CASSTGGASGTREQYF
TRBV4-2,TRBD1,TRBJ2-5,few,TGTGCCAGCAGCGCCGACAGGGTGGAGACCCAGTACTTC,CASSADRVETQYF
TRBV9,.,TRBJ2-3,.,TGTGCCAGCAGCTTTAGGCCCCTTTCCACAGATACGCAGTATTTT,CASSFRPLSTDTQYF
TRBV28,TRBD2,TRBJ2-7,.,TGTGCCAGCAGTTTTTCTAGCGGAGCCTACGAGCAGTACTTC,CASSFSSGAYEQYF
TRBV7-2,.,TRBJ2-5,many,TGTGCCAGCAGCCAACCCCGAGTGGGACAAAGCCAAGAGACCCAGTACTTC,CASSQPRVGQSQETQYF
TRBV4-1,TRBD2,TRBJ2-2,.,TGCGCCAGCAGCCAAGAACCCGCGGGACTAAAGAACACCGGGGAGCTGTTTTTT,CASSQEPAGLKNTGELFF
TRBV6-1,.,TRBJ2-7,few,TGTGCCAGCAGTGAATTAGGGTCGTTATCCTACGAGCAGTACTTC,CASSELGSLSYEQYF
TRBV27,.,TRBJ2-1,.,TGTGCCAGCAGGGAGTACAATGAGCAGTTCTTC,CASREYNEQFF